Given below is one T cell receptor beta chain in context. The PCR ran on 60 Vbeta and 13 Jbeta primers. Data came from immunoSEQ multiplex PCR; TCRdb stores just in-frame clones and leaves some out. Among 80,000 or so clones listed, more than 50% were seen once. These data come from a study of cytomegalovirus exposure and HLA in healthy donors. CDR3 length: 15 residues. Germline V gene data show CDR1 as LNHNV and CDR2 as YYDKDF (reference sequence). V was clipped by 3 bases and J by 0 bases, with 11 bases between them. The rearrangement joins TRBV15 to TRBJ1-1, with D unclear. The clonotype comes from a male donor in good health and CMV-seropositive. The sequencing sample was made of PBMCs. The CDR3 region has the DNA TGTGCCACCAGCAGGGGAGGAGATATGAACACTGAAGCTTTCTTT. This translates into CATSRGGDMNTEAFF. The entire variable domain, with the rest obtained from reference TRBV15 and TRBJ1-1, is as follows: DAMVIQNPRYQVTQFGKPVTLSCSQTLNHNVMYWYQQKSSQAPKLLFHYYDKDFNNEADTPDNFQSRRPNTSFCFLDIRSPGLGDTAMYLCATSRGGDMNTEAFFGQGTRLTVV.